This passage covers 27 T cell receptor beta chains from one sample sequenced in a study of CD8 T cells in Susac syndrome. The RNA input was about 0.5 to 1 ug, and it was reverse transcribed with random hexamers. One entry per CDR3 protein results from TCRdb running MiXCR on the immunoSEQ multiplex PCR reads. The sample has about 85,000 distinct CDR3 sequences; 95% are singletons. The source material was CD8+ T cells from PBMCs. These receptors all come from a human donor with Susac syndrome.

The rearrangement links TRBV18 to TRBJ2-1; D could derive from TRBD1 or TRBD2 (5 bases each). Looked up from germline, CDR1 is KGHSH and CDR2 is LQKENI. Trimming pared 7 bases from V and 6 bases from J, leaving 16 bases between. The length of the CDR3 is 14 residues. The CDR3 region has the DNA TGTGCCAGCTTAGATTCAGGGAGTGGCAATGAGCAGTTCTTC. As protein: CASLDSGSGNEQFF.

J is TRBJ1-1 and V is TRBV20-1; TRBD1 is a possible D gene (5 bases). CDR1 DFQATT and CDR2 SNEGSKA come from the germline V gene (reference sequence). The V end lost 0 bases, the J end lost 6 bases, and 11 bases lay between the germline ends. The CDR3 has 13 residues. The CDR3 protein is CSARDLWDAEAFF. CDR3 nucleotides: TGCAGTGCTAGAGATCTTTGGGACGCTGAAGCTTTCTTT.

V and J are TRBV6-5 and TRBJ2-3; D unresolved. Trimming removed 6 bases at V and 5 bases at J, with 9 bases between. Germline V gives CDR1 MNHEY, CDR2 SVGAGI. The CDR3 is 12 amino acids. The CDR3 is CASSHDLDTQYF. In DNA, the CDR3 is TGTGCCAGCAGCCACGATCTAGATACGCAGTATTTT.

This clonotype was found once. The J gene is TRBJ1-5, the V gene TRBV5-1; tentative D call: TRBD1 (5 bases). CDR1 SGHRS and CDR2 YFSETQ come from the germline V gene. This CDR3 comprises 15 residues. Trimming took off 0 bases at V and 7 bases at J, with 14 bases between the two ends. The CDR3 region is CASSLVPGAGQPQHF. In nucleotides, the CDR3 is TGCGCCAGCAGCTTGGTTCCTGGGGCGGGGCAGCCCCAGCATTTT.

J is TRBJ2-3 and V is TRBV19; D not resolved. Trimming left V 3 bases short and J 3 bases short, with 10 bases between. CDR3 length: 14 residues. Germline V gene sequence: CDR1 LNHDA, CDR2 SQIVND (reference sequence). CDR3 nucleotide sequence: TGTGCCAGTAGTATCGGGCTTTCGACAGATACGCAGTATTTT. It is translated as CASSIGLSTDTQYF.

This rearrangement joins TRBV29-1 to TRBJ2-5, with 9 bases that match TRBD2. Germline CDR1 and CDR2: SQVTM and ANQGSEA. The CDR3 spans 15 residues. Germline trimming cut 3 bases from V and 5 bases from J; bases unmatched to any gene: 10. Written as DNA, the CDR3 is TGCAGCGTTGATGGGGGAGCGGGAGGAGGGGAGACCCAGTACTTC. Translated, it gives CSVDGGAGGGETQYF.

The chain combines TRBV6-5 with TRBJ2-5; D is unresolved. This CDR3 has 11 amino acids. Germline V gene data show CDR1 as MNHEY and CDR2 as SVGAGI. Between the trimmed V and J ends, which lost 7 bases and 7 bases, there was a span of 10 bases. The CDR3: CASTLRATQYF. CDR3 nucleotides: TGTGCCAGCACTTTAAGGGCGACCCAGTACTTC.

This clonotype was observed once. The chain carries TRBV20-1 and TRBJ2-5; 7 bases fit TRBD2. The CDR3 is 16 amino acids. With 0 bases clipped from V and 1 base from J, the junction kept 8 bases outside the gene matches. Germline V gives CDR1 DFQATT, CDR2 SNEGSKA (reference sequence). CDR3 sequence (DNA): TGCAGTGCTAGAGATCGCGCTAGGACTAGCCAAGAGACCCAGTACTTC. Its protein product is CSARDRARTSQETQYF.

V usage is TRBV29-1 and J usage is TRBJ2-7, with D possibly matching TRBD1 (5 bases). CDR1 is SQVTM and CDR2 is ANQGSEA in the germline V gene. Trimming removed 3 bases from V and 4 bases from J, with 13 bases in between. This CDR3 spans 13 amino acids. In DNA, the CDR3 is TGCAGCGTTGATGGTGCAGGGCTTTACGAGCAGTACTTC. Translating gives CSVDGAGLYEQYF.

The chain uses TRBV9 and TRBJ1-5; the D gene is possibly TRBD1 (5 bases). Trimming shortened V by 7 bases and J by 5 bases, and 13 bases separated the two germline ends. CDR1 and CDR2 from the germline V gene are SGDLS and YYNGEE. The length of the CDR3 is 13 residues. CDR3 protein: CASGGGMDQPQHF. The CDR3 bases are TGTGCCAGCGGGGGGGGTATGGATCAGCCCCAGCATTTT.

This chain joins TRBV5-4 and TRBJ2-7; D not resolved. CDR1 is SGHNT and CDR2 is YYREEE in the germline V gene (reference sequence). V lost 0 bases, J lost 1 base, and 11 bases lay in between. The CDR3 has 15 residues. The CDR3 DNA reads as TGTGCCAGCAGCTTGGTCGGCACCACTTCCTACGAGCAGTACTTC. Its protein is CASSLVGTTSYEQYF.

CDR3 loop: CASSLASYGDTQYF. The CDR3 DNA reads TGTGCCAGCAGCTTGGCCTCCTATGGAGATACGCAGTATTTT. The V and J genes are TRBV5-6 and TRBJ2-3; D is unclear. V was shortened by 0 bases and J by 5 bases, with 10 bases between the two germline ends. The CDR3 is 14 residues long. Germline lookup yields CDR1 SGHDT and CDR2 YYEEEE.

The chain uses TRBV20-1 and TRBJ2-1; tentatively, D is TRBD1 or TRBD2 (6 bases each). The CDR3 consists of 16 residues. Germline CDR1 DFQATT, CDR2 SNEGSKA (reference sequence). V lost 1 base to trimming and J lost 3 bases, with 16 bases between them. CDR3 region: CSARGGGTTFYNEQFF. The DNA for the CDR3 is TGCAGTGCTAGAGGAGGAGGGACAACCTTCTACAATGAGCAGTTCTTC.

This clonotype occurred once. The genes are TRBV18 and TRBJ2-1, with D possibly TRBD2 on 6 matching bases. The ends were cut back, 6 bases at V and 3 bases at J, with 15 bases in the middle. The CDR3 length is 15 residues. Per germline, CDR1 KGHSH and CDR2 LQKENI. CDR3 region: CASSDDRGNYNEQFF. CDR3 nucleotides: TGTGCCAGCTCCGATGACCGGGGGAACTACAATGAGCAGTTCTTC.

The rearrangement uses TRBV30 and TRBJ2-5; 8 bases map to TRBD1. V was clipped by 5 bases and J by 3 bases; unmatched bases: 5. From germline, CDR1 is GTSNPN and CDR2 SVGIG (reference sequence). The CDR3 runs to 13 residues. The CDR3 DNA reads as TGTGCCTGGTCCCCGGGACAGGAAGAGACCCAGTACTTC. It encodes CAWSPGQEETQYF.

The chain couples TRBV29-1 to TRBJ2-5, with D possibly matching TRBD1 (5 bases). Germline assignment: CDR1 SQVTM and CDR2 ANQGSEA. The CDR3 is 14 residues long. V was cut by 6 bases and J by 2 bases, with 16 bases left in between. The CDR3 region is CSVFWGGRQETQYF. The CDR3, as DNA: TGCAGCGTCTTCTGGGGCGGCAGACAAGAGACCCAGTACTTC.

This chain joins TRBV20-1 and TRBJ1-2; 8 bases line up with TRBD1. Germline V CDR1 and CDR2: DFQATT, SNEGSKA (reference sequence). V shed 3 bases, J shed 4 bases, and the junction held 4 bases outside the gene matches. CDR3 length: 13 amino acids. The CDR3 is CSARRQGPYGYTF. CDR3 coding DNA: TGCAGTGCTAGGAGACAGGGGCCCTATGGCTACACCTTC.

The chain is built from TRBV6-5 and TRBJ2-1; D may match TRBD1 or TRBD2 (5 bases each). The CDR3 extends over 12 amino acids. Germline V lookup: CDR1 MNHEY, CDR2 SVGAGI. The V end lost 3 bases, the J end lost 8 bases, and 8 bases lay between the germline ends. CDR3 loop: CASSYEGHEQFF. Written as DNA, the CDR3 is TGTGCCAGCAGTTATGAGGGACATGAGCAGTTCTTC.

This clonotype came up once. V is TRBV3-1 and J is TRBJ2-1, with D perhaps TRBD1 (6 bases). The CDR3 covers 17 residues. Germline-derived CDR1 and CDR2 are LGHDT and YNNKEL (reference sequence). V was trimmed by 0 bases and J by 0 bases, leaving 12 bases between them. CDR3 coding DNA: TGTGCCAGCAGCCAAGATAGTGGGGACATCTCCTACAATGAGCAGTTCTTC. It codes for CASSQDSGDISYNEQFF.

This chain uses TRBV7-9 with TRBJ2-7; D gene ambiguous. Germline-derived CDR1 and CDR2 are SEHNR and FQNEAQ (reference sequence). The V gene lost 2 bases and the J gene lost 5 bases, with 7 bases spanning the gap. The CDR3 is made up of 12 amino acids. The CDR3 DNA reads TGTGCCAGCAGCTTAATGGTGGACGAGCAGTACTTC. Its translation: CASSLMVDEQYF.

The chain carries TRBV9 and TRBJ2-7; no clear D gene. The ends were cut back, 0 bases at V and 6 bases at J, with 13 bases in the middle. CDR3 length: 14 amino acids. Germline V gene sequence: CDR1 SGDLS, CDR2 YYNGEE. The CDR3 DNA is TGTGCCAGCAGCGTAGCTTGGGGAAGTGGCGAGCAGTACTTC. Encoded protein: CASSVAWGSGEQYF.

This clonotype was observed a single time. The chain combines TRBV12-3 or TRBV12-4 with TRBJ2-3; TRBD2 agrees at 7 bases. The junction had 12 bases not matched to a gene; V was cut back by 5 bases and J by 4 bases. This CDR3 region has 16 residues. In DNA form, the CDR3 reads TGTGCCAGCAGTACTACTGAGCGAGGGAGGGCAGATACGCAGTATTTT. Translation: CASSTTERGRADTQYF.

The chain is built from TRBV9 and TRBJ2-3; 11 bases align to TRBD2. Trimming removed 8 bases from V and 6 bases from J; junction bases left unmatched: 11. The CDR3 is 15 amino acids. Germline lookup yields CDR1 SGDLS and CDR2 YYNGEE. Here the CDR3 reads CASSSLAGGADTQYF. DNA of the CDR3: TGTGCCAGTTCATCCCTAGCGGGAGGAGCTGATACGCAGTATTTT.

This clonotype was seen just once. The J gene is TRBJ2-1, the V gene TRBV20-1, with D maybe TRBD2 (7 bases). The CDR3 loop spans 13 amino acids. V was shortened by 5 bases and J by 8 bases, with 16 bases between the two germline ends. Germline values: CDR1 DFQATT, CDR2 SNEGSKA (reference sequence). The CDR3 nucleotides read TGCAGTGCTCCCGGGGGGCCAACCTATGAGCAGTTCTTC. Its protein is CSAPGGPTYEQFF.

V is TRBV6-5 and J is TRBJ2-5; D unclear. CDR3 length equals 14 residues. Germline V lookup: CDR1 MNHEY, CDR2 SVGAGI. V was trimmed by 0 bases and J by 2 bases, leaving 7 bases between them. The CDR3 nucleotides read TGTGCCAGCAGTTACTCTGCTTCTCAAGAGACCCAGTACTTC. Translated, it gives CASSYSASQETQYF.

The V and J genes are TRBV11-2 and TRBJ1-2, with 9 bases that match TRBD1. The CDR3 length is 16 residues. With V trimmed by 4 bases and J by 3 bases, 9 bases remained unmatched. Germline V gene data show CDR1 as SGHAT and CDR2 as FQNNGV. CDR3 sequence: CASSSEDRGFYYGYTF. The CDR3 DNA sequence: TGTGCCAGCAGCTCGGAAGACAGGGGGTTCTACTATGGCTACACCTTC.

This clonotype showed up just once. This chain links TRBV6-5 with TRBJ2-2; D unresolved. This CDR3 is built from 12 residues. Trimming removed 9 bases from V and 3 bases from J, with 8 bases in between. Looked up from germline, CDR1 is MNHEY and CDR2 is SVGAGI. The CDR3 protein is CARLLDTGELFF. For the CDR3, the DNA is TGTGCCAGGCTCCTTGACACCGGGGAGCTGTTTTTT.